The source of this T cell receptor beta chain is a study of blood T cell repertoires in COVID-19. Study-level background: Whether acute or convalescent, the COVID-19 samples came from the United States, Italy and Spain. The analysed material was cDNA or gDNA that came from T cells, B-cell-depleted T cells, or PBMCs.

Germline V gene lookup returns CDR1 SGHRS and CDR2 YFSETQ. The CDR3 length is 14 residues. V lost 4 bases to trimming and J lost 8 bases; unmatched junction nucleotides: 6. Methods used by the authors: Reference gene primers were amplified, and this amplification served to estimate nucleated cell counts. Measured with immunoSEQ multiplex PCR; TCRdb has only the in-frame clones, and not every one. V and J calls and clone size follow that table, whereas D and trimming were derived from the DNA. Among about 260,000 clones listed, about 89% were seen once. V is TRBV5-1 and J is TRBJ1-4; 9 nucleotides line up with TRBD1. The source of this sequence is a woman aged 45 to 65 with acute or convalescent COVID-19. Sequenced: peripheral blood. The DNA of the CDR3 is TGCGCCAGCAGCAGGGACAGGGTGAAAGAAAAACTGTTTTTT. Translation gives CASSRDRVKEKLFF. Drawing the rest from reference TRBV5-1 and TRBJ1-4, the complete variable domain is KAGVTQTPRYLIKTRGQQVTLSCSPISGHRSVSWYQQTPGQGLQFLFEYFSETQRNKGNFPGRFSGRQFSNSRSEMNVSTLELGDSALYLCASSRDRVKEKLFFGSGTQLSVL.